This T cell receptor (beta chain) was retrieved from a study of T cell clones after liver transplantation. Study summary: Tolerant meant at least one year fully off immunosuppression without liver enzymes above twice normal. Draws occurred before transplant, before withdrawal, and after complete or failed withdrawal.

With respect to this clone: No antigen is known for it.

Libraries were prepared by immunoSEQ multiplex PCR; TCRdb keeps only in-frame clonotypes and omits some of them. Here the sample spans fewer than 85,000 clones, 83% being singletons. Study outcomes and limitations: The donor-reactive repertoire was only partly measurable in two subjects, lacking donor cells.

CDR1 and CDR2 from the germline V gene are MDHEN and SYDVKM. The CDR3 contains 14 residues. The germline V and J ends were trimmed by 2 bases and 5 bases, with 12 bases remaining between them. Sorting of unstimulated PBMCs yielded separate CD3+CD4+ and CD3+CD8+ fractions. This receptor was identified in a human patient who received a liver transplant. Some of these T cells may belong to the graft donor. The sample consisted of CD4+ T cells from blood, taken at the 22-month timepoint. J is TRBJ1-2 and V is TRBV28; D might be TRBD1 (6 bases). The CDR3 region has the DNA TGTGCCAGCAGTTTACCGGGGGCGGATTATGGCTACACCTTC. Translated, it gives CASSLPGADYGYTF.